These 21 T cell receptor beta chains share one sample of origin, sequenced in a study of shared clonotypes between healthy human individuals. Only in-frame clones appear in the TCRdb table, and some are missing; sequencing was by immunoSEQ multiplex PCR. The data show approximately 2.5 million clones, around 94% seen once. The sequencing sample was made of naive CD4+ T cells sorted from blood. The subset denotes: CD45RA+ positively selected. All receptors come from a man younger than 35 in good health.

The V and J genes are TRBV11-2 and TRBJ2-5; 8 positions match TRBD2. V lost 5 bases, J lost 0 bases, and 8 bases stayed unmatched. The CDR3 sequence is 16 residues long. From germline, CDR1 is SGHAT and CDR2 FQNNGV. The CDR3 DNA reads TGTGCCAGCAGCCGGTACGGGAGGGGCGACCAAGAGACCCAGTACTTC. Amino acid sequence: CASSRYGRGDQETQYF.

In DNA form, the CDR3 reads TGTGCCAGTACCCCAACCCCCGGGACAGTCTATGGCTACACCTTC. Translated, it gives CASTPTPGTVYGYTF. The chain combines TRBV28 with TRBJ1-2, with 7 positions matching TRBD1. The V and J ends lost 9 bases and 4 bases, in that order; junction bases with no gene match: 14. Germline V lookup: CDR1 MDHEN, CDR2 SYDVKM. The CDR3 spans 15 residues.

The chain recombines TRBV4-3 with TRBJ1-5; a possible D gene is TRBD1 (5 bases). This CDR3 contains 20 residues. Germline V gene data show CDR1 as LGHNA and CDR2 as YSLEER. V was shortened by 0 bases and J by 3 bases, with 24 bases between the two germline ends. In nucleotides, the CDR3 is TGCGCCAGCAGCCAAGATTTAAGTGGACCCAGGGTCTCCAACAATCAGCCCCAGCATTTT. Its translation: CASSQDLSGPRVSNNQPQHF.

The CDR3 coding sequence is TGTGCCAGCTCACCACTCCCGGCTAGCGGGATGACAGATACGCAGTATTTT. This translates into CASSPLPASGMTDTQYF. J is TRBJ2-3 and V is TRBV18, with 9 bases aligning to TRBD2. Germline CDR1 KGHSH, CDR2 LQKENI. V shed 1 base and J 3 bases; nucleotides not matched to a gene: 8. CDR3 length equals 17 residues. Full variable domain (remainder filled in from reference TRBV18 and TRBJ2-3): NAGVMQNPRHLVRRRGQEARLRCSPMKGHSHVYWYRQLPEEGLKFMVYLQKENIIDESGMPKERFSAEFPKEGPSILRIQQVVRGDSAAYFCASSPLPASGMTDTQYFGPGTRLTVL.

This clone was seen once. The chain employs TRBV5-4 and TRBJ2-2; weak D call: TRBD2 (5 bases). From germline, CDR1 is SGHNT and CDR2 YYREEE (reference sequence). The CDR3 is made up of 15 amino acids. V lost 0 bases, J lost 5 bases, and 11 bases lay in between. Here the CDR3 reads CASSLGGSQTGELFF. CDR3 DNA sequence: TGTGCCAGCAGCTTGGGTGGGAGTCAAACCGGGGAGCTGTTTTTT.

The V call is TRBV19, the J call TRBJ2-7; 9 nucleotides align to TRBD2. This CDR3 has 16 amino acids. Germline V gene data show CDR1 as LNHDA and CDR2 as SQIVND (reference sequence). J was trimmed by 3 bases and V by 4 bases; bases with no gene match: 10. The CDR3 loop reads CASSRLAGAANYEQYF. The CDR3 DNA reads TGTGCCAGTAGTAGATTAGCGGGAGCAGCAAACTACGAGCAGTACTTC.

V usage is TRBV5-6 and J usage is TRBJ2-2, with 8 bases lining up with TRBD1. CDR1 SGHDT and CDR2 YYEEEE come from the germline V gene. The CDR3 extends over 16 amino acids. The ends lost 0 bases at V and 6 bases at J; junction bases unmatched: 7. The DNA of the CDR3 is TGTGCCAGCAGCTTGGTGCGGGCAGGGGGCCCCGGGGAGCTGTTTTTT. Residues: CASSLVRAGGPGELFF.

The V gene is TRBV9, the J gene TRBJ1-1; D unresolved. Germline CDR1 and CDR2: SGDLS and YYNGEE. Trimming removed 10 bases from V and 0 bases from J, with 10 bases in between. The CDR3 extends over 12 amino acids. The CDR3 DNA reads as TGTGCCGGACGGCCGATGAACACTGAAGCTTTCTTT. As protein: CAGRPMNTEAFF.

The chain is built from TRBV5-1 and TRBJ1-3, with D uncertain. From germline, CDR1 is SGHRS and CDR2 YFSETQ. The CDR3 length is 15 residues. The V end was cut by 5 bases, the J end by 1 base, with 13 bases between. The CDR3 DNA reads as TGCGCCAGCAGTCCGATCAGTGGGTCTGGAAACACCATATATTTT. Residues: CASSPISGSGNTIYF.

This chain connects TRBV5-1 to TRBJ2-5, with TRBD2 matching 8 bases. V dropped 1 base and J dropped 2; count of bases not matched to a gene: 4. Germline lookup yields CDR1 SGHRS and CDR2 YFSETQ. The CDR3 is 15 residues long. DNA for the CDR3: TGCGCCAGCAGCTTGACTAGCGGTCCACAAGAGACCCAGTACTTC. Its protein is CASSLTSGPQETQYF.

The chain has TRBV28 and TRBJ2-2; maybe TRBD2 (5 bases). Trimming removed 4 bases from V and 10 bases from J, with 10 bases in between. CDR3 length: 12 residues. CDR1 and CDR2 (germline): MDHEN, SYDVKM. In DNA form, the CDR3 reads TGTGCCAGCAGTTCCAGACGGGAGGAGCTGTTTTTT. Its translation is CASSSRREELFF. Full variable domain (rest looked up from reference TRBV28 and TRBJ2-2): DVKVTQSSRYLVKRTGEKVFLECVQDMDHENMFWYRQDPGLGLRLIYFSYDVKMKEKGDIPEGYSVSREKKERFSLILESASTNQTSMYLCASSSRREELFFGEGSRLTVL.

This chain links TRBV5-4 with TRBJ2-7; D is perhaps TRBD1 (6 bases). This CDR3 has 13 residues. Germline CDR1 and CDR2: SGHNT and YYREEE (reference sequence). Between the trimmed V and J ends, which lost 4 bases and 6 bases, there was a span of 14 bases. The CDR3, as DNA: TGTGCCAGCAGCGTGCCAGGGGTTGGCGAGCAGTACTTC. This translates into CASSVPGVGEQYF. Combining the CDR3 with reference TRBV5-4 and TRBJ2-7 gives the whole variable domain ETGVTQSPTHLIKTRGQQVTLRCSSQSGHNTVSWYQQALGQGPQFIFQYYREEENGRGNFPPRFSGLQFPNYSSELNVNALELDDSALYLCASSVPGVGEQYFGPGTRLTVT.

The V call is TRBV28, the J call TRBJ2-7; D gene ambiguous. The CDR3 runs to 13 residues. Germline V CDR1 and CDR2: MDHEN, SYDVKM. Trimming left V 4 bases short and J 7 bases short, with 14 bases between. Here the CDR3 reads CASSSSTPAEQYF. In nucleotides, the CDR3 is TGTGCCAGCAGTTCCTCGACCCCGGCTGAGCAGTACTTC.

The gene calls are TRBV19 and TRBJ2-3; 9 positions agree with TRBD1. V shed 2 bases and J 5 bases; nucleotides not matched to a gene: 8. This CDR3 region has 16 residues. CDR1 is LNHDA, CDR2 SQIVND, per germline (reference sequence). The CDR3 bases are TGTGCCAGTAGTATATCAACAGGGGGCTGGAAAGATACGCAGTATTTT. This gives the protein CASSISTGGWKDTQYF.

The gene calls are TRBV6-1 and TRBJ2-7, with D possibly matching TRBD2 (7 bases). This CDR3 is built from 15 residues. The germline V gene has CDR1 MNHNS and CDR2 SASEGT. Trimming pared 8 bases from V and 4 bases from J, leaving 21 bases between. CDR3 residues: CASANEGGRRYEQYF. CDR3 DNA: TGTGCCAGCGCGAACGAGGGGGGGCGCCGATACGAGCAGTACTTC.

In regard to this clone: Other DNA sequences in the sample encode the same CDR3. This chain connects TRBV9 to TRBJ2-2, with 7 bases aligning to TRBD2. This CDR3 is built from 15 residues. Trimming cost V 1 base and J 3 bases; bases outside gene matches: 3. The germline V gene encodes CDR1 SGDLS and CDR2 YYNGEE. CDR3: CASSVLAGDTGELFF. The CDR3, as DNA: TGTGCCAGCAGCGTACTGGCGGGAGACACCGGGGAGCTGTTTTTT.

This rearrangement joins TRBV2 to TRBJ2-5, with D possibly being TRBD1 (6 bases). Trimming pared 7 bases from V and 1 base from J, leaving 10 bases between. CDR1 and CDR2 from the germline V gene are SNHLY and FYNNEI. The CDR3 sequence is 13 residues long. The CDR3 nucleotides read TGTGCCAGCAACCGGGACACCCAAGAGACCCAGTACTTC. Encoded protein: CASNRDTQETQYF.

This clone came up a few times. The same CDR3 can be traced to other DNA sequences in this sample. The chain combines TRBV19 with TRBJ1-1, with no clear D. The CDR3 length is 13 residues. CDR1 and CDR2 (germline): LNHDA, SQIVND (reference sequence). The germline V and J ends were trimmed by 3 bases and 1 base, with 6 bases remaining between them. The CDR3 sequence is CASSIQRNTEAFF. CDR3 coding DNA: TGTGCCAGTAGTATTCAGAGGAACACTGAAGCTTTCTTT. Looking up the rest from reference TRBV19 and TRBJ1-1 gives the full variable domain: DGGITQSPKYLFRKEGQNVTLSCEQNLNHDAMYWYRQDPGQGLRLIYYSQIVNDFQKGDIAEGYSVSREKKESFPLTVTSAQKNPTAFYLCASSIQRNTEAFFGQGTRLTVV.

This chain uses TRBV13 with TRBJ1-2; tentative D call: TRBD1 (6 bases). Germline loops: CDR1 PRHDT, CDR2 FYEKMQ (reference sequence). Trimming left V 6 bases short and J 8 bases short, with 16 bases between. This CDR3 contains 13 residues. The CDR3 loop reads CASSLRGAKGYTF. The CDR3 DNA sequence: TGTGCCAGCAGTCTTCGGGGGGCCAAAGGCTACACCTTC.

This chain links TRBV7-6 with TRBJ2-1; 7 nucleotides align to TRBD2. This CDR3 has 16 amino acids. Germline assignment: CDR1 SGHVS and CDR2 FNYEAQ. With 4 bases clipped from V and 6 bases from J, the junction kept 12 bases outside the gene matches. The CDR3 loop is CASSSSSGTGGNEQFF. CDR3 in DNA: TGTGCCAGCAGCTCCTCGAGCGGGACGGGGGGCAATGAGCAGTTCTTC.

The chain has TRBV20-1 and TRBJ2-7; D possibly uses TRBD1 or TRBD2 (5 bases each). The CDR3 spans 11 residues. Germline values: CDR1 DFQATT, CDR2 SNEGSKA (reference sequence). V lost 3 bases to trimming and J lost 7 bases, with 10 bases between them. CDR3 sequence reads: CSARDEGEQYF. DNA of the CDR3: TGCAGTGCTAGGGATGAGGGGGAGCAGTACTTC.